This T cell receptor (beta chain) is from a study of chemoradiotherapy in HPV16-positive cancers. The CDR3 totals 13 residues. The germline V gene has CDR1 SNHLY and CDR2 FYNNEI. V was pared by 4 bases and J by 4 bases, with 10 bases between. Sequenced by immunoSEQ multiplex PCR; TCRdb stores in-frame clones only, minus some. This table holds 20,000 to 25,000 clones, over 75% found once. The V and J genes are TRBV2 and TRBJ2-5, with D perhaps matching TRBD2 (6 bases). The sequence came from a human donor with HPV-associated anogenital cancer. The specimen comprised blood, sampled from a patient who underwent chemoradiotherapy. CDR3 nucleotides: TGTGCCAGCAGTGCGGGACTCCGAGAGACCCAGTACTTC. This translates into CASSAGLRETQYF.